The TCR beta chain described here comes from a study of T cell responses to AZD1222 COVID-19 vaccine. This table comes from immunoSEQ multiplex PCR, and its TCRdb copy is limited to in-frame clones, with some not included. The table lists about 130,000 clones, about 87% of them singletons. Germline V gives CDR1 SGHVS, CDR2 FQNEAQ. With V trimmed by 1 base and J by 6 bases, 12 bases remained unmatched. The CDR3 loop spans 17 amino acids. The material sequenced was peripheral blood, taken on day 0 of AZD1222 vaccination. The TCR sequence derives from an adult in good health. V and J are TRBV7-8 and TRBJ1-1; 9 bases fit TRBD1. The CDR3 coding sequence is TGTGCCAGCAGCTTAGTGAGAGTTACAGGGGGCGCCCCTGAAGCTTTCTTT. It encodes CASSLVRVTGGAPEAFF.